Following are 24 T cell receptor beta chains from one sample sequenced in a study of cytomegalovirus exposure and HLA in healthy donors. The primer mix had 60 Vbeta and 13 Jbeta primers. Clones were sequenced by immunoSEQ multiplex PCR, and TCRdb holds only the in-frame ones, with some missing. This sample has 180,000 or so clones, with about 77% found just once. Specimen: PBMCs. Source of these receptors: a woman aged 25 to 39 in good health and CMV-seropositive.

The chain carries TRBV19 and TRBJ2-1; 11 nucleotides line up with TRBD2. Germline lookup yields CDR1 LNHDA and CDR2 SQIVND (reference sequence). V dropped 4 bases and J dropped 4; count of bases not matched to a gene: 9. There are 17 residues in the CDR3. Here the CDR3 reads CASSTPPVAGGYNEQFF. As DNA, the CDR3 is TGTGCCAGTAGTACTCCCCCGGTAGCGGGGGGGTACAATGAGCAGTTCTTC. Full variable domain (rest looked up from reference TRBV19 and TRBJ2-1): DGGITQSPKYLFRKEGQNVTLSCEQNLNHDAMYWYRQDPGQGLRLIYYSQIVNDFQKGDIAEGYSVSREKKESFPLTVTSAQKNPTAFYLCASSTPPVAGGYNEQFFGPGTRLTVL.

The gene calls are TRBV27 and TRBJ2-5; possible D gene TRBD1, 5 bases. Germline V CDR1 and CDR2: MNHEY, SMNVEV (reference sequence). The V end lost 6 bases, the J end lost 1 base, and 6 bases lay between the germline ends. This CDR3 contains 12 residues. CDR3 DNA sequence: TGTGCCAGCAGAGGGGTCCAAGAGACCCAGTACTTC. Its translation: CASRGVQETQYF.

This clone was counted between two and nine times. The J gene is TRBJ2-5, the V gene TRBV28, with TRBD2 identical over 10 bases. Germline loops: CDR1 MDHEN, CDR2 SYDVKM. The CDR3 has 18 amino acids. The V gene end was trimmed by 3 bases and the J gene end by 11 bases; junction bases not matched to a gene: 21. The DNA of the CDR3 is TGTGCCAGCAGTTTTTTTCTAGCGGGGGCCCAAAGGGTGAGCGGGCAGTACTTC. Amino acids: CASSFFLAGAQRVSGQYF.

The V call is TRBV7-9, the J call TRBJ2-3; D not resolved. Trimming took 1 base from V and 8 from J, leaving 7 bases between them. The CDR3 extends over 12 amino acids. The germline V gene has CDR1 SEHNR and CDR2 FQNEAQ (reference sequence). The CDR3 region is CASSLGVRTQYF. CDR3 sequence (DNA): TGTGCCAGCAGCTTAGGAGTACGTACGCAGTATTTT.

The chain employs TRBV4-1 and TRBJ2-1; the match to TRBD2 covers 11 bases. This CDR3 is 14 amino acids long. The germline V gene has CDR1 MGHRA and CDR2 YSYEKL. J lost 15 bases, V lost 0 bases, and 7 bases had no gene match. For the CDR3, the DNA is TGCGCCAGCAGCCAAGATCTACTAGCGGGGGTGGTGTTCTTC. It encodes CASSQDLLAGVVFF.

The CDR3 DNA follows: TGTGCCAGCAGTCCTTGGATGGGACACAGTAATCAGCCCCAGCATTTT. This codes for CASSPWMGHSNQPQHF. The chain carries TRBV28 and TRBJ1-5; D is possibly TRBD1 (6 bases). The CDR3 covers 16 residues. Deletions cut 5 bases from V and 4 bases from J, with 18 bases between. Germline V gene sequence: CDR1 MDHEN, CDR2 SYDVKM.

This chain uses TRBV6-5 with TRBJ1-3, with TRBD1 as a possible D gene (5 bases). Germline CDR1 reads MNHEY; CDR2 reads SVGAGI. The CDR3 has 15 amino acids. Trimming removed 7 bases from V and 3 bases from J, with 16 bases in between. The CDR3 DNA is TGTGCCAGCACCATTGGGGGGAGCGGTGGAAACACCATATATTTT. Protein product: CASTIGGSGGNTIYF.

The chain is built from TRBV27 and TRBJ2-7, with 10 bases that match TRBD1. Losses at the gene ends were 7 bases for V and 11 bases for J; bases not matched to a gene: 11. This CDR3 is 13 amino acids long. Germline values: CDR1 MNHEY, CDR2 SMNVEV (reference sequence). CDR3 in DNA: TGTGCCAGCACCCGAACCGGGACAGGGGTGGAGTACTTC. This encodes CASTRTGTGVEYF.

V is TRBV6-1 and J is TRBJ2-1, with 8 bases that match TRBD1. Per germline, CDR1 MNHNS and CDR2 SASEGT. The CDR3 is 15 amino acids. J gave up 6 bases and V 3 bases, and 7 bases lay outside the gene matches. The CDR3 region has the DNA TGTGCCAGCAGTGATCGACAGGGGCAGGTCAATGAGCAGTTCTTC. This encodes CASSDRQGQVNEQFF.

The CDR3 region has the DNA TGTGCCAGCAGCTTAGCTGGCGGAACCTACGAGCAGTACTTC. It encodes CASSLAGGTYEQYF. V usage is TRBV7-2 and J usage is TRBJ2-7; the D is unclear. Germline-derived CDR1 and CDR2 are SGHTA and FQGNSA. The CDR3 loop spans 14 amino acids. V shed 0 bases and J shed 2 bases, with 8 bases lying between them.

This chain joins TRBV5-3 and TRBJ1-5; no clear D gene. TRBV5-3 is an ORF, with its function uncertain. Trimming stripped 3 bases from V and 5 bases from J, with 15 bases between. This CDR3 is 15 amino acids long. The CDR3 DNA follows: TGTGCCAGAAGCTCCCCTTCGGGGTGGGATCAGCCCCAGCATTTT. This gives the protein CARSSPSGWDQPQHF.

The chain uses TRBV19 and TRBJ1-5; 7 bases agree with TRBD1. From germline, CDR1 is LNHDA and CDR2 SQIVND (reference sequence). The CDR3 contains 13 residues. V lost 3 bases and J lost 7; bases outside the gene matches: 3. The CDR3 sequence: CASSMGQQQPQHF. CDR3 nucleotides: TGTGCCAGTAGTATGGGACAGCAACAGCCCCAGCATTTT.

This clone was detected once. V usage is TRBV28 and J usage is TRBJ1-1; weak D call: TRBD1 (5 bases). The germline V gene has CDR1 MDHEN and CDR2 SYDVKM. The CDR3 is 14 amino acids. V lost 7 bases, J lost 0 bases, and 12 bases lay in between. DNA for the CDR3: TGTGCCAGCATCCGGGGGGGGATGAACACTGAAGCTTTCTTT. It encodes CASIRGGMNTEAFF.

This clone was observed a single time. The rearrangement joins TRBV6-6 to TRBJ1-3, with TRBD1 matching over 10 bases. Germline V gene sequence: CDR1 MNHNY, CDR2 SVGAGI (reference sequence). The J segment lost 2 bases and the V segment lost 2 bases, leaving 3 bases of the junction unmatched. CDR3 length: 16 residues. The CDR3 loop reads CASSYGGTGAGNTIYF. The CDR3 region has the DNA TGTGCCAGCAGTTACGGCGGGACAGGGGCTGGAAACACCATATATTTT.

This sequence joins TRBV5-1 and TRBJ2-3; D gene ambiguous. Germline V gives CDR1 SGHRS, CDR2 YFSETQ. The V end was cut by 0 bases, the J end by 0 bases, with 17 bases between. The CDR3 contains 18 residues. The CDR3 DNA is TGCGCCAGCAGCTTGGCCGGTTCACCTAAACCTAGCACAGATACGCAGTATTTT. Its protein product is CASSLAGSPKPSTDTQYF.

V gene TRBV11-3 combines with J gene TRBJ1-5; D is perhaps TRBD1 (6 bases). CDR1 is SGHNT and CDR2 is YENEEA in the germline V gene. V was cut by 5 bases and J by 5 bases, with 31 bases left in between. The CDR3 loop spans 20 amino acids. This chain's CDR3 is CASSPRGVNLGGRLDQPQHF. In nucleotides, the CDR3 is TGTGCCAGCAGCCCGAGAGGGGTAAATTTAGGGGGTCGTTTGGATCAGCCCCAGCATTTT.

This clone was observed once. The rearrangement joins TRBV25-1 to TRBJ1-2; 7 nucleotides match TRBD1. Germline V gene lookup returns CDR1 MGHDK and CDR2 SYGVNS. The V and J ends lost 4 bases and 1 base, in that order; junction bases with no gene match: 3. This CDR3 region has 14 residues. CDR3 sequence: CASSGDRRNYGYTF. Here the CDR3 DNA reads TGTGCCAGCAGTGGGGACAGACGTAACTATGGCTACACCTTC.

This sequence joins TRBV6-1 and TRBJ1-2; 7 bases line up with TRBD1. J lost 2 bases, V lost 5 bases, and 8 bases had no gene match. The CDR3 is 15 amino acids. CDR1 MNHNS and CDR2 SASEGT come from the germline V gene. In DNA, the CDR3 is TGTGCCAGCAGTCCTCTGCGGACAGGAAACTATGGCTACACCTTC. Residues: CASSPLRTGNYGYTF.

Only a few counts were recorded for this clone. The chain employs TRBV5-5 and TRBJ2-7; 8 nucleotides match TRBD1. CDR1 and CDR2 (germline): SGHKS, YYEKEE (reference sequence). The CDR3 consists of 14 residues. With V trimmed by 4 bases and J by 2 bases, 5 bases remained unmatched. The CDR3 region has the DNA TGTGCCAGCAGCCGACAGGGGCAGACCTACGAGCAGTACTTC. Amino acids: CASSRQGQTYEQYF.

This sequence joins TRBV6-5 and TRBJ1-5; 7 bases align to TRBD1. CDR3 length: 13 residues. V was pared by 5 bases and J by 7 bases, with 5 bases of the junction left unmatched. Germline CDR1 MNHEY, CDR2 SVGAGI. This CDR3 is CASSNRGSQPQHF. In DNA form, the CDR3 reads TGTGCCAGCAGTAACAGGGGTAGCCAGCCCCAGCATTTT.

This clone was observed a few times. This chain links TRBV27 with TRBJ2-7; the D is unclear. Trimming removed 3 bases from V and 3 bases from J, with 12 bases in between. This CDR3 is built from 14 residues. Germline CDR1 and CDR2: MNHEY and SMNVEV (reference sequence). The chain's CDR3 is CASSLRQSNYEQYF. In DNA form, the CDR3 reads TGTGCCAGCAGTTTGCGACAATCTAACTACGAGCAGTACTTC.

The DNA of the CDR3 is TGTGCCAGCAGCTCCCCAGGGGGTCGGAACACTGAAGCTTTCTTT. This gives the protein CASSSPGGRNTEAFF. The chain carries TRBV7-8 and TRBJ1-1; 7 positions match TRBD1. Germline assignment: CDR1 SGHVS and CDR2 FQNEAQ. The CDR3 has 15 residues. Losses at the gene ends were 4 bases for V and 1 base for J; bases not matched to a gene: 6.

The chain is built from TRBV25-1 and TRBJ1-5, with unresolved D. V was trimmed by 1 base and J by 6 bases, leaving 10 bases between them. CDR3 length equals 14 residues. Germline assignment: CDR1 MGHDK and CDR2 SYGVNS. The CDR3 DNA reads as TGTGCCAGCAGTGAATGGCAGGAAGGTCAGCCCCAGCATTTT. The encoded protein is CASSEWQEGQPQHF. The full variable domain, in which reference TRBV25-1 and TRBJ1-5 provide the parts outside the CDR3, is EADIYQTPRYLVIGTGKKITLECSQTMGHDKMYWYQQDPGMELHLIHYSYGVNSTEKGDLSSESTVSRIRTEHFPLTLESARPSHTSQYLCASSEWQEGQPQHFGDGTRLSIL.

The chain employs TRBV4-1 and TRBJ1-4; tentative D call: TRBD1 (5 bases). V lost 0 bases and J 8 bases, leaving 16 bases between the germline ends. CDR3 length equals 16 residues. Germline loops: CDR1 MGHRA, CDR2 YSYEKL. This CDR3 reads CASSQDRVRAGEKLFF. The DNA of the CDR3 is TGCGCCAGCAGCCAAGATCGGGTCAGGGCGGGGGAAAAACTGTTTTTT.